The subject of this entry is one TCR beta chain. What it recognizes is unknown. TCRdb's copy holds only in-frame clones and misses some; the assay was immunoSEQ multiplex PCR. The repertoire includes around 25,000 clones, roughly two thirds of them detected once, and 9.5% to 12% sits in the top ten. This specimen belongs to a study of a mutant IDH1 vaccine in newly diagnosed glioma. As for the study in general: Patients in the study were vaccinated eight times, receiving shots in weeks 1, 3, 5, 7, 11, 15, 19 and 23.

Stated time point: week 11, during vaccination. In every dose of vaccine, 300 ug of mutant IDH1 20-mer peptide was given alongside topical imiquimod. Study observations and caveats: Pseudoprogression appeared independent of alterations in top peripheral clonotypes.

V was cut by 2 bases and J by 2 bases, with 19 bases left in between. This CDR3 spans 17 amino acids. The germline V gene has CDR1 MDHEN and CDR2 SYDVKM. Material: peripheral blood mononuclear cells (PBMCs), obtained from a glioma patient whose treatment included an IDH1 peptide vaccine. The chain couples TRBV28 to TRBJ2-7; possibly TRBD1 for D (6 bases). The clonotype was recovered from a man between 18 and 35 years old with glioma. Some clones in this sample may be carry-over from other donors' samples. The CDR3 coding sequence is TGTGCCAGCAGTTTAGGTCCCGGACAGTCAATGGCCTACGAGCAGTACTTC. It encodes CASSLGPGQSMAYEQYF.